A selection of T cell receptor beta chains follows, all from one sample in a study of shared T cell receptors in the human thymus. The repertoire was sequenced with immunoSEQ multiplex PCR; TCRdb's copy has only in-frame clones and lacks some. The repertoire has roughly 560,000 clones, around 78% of them found once; the top ten carry about 0.013%. Separately, the same data were catalogued under a study of human thymus T cells.

The specimen sequenced was thymocytes. The receptors shown here come from a boy under two years old with a congenital heart defect. Both conserved end residues are part of each CDR3. Each record gives: J gene, clone size, V gene, D gene, CDR3 protein, CDR3 DNA. The D gene is left open where the match is weak. Clone size appears in some rows only: once, few, many, or a class for an expanded clone.

TRBJ2-7	NA	TRBV30	TRBD1	CAWRDRDFGYEQYF	TGTGCCTGGAGGGACAGGGATTTCGGCTACGAGCAGTACTTC
TRBJ2-5	NA	TRBV30	TRBD2	CAWSVQGSGRGSETQYF	TGTGCCTGGAGTGTACAAGGAAGCGGGAGAGGATCGGAGACCCAGTACTTC
TRBJ2-1	once	TRBV14	TRBD2	CASSQELAGGSSYNEQFF	TGTGCCAGCAGCCAAGAACTAGCGGGAGGAAGCTCCTACAATGAGCAGTTCTTC
TRBJ1-5	NA	TRBV28	NA	CASSEGTGQSNQPQHF	TGTGCCAGCAGTGAAGGGACCGGACAGAGCAATCAGCCCCAGCATTTT
TRBJ2-5	NA	TRBV7-8	TRBD2	CASSAARTRQETQYF	TGTGCCAGCAGCGCCGCCCGGACTAGACAAGAGACCCAGTACTTC
TRBJ1-1	NA	TRBV27	TRBD1	CASSLHGTGGRNTEAFF	TGTGCCAGCAGTTTACATGGGACAGGGGGAAGGAACACTGAAGCTTTCTTT
TRBJ2-1	once	TRBV27	TRBD2	CASSFGTRHNEQFF	TGTGCCAGCAGTTTCGGGACTAGGCACAATGAGCAGTTCTTC
TRBJ2-5	NA	TRBV28	TRBD2	CASSLTGGRETQYF	TGTGCCAGCAGTTTAACGGGCGGGAGAGAGACCCAGTACTTC
TRBJ2-7	NA	TRBV5-1	TRBD1	CASSRDRTSAEQYF	TGCGCCAGCAGTCGGGACAGGACGTCCGCCGAGCAGTACTTC
TRBJ1-1	NA	TRBV2	NA	CASSVGLTDTEAFF	TGTGCCAGCAGTGTGGGTTTGACAGACACTGAAGCTTTCTTT
TRBJ2-7	NA	TRBV18	TRBD1	CASSPSRPRNKGQVDYEQYF	TGTGCCAGCTCACCAAGTCGCCCAAGGAACAAGGGACAGGTGGACTACGAGCAGTACTTC
TRBJ2-1	few	TRBV14	TRBD2	CASSQGTGGPGNEQFF	TGTGCCAGCAGCCAAGGGACGGGAGGGCCTGGAAATGAGCAGTTCTTC
TRBJ2-7	NA	TRBV14	TRBD2	CASSPATSGRAYEQYF	TGTGCCAGCAGCCCTGCGACTAGCGGGAGGGCGTACGAGCAGTACTTC
TRBJ1-5	NA	TRBV28	NA	CASSPRGPQPQHF	TGTGCCAGCAGTCCCCGGGGTCCCCAGCCCCAGCATTTT
TRBJ2-1	NA	TRBV7-6	NA	CASSCGRANEQFF	TGTGCCAGCAGCTGCGGGCGTGCCAATGAGCAGTTCTTC
TRBJ2-2	NA	TRBV27	NA	CASRETGTGYTGELFF	TGTGCCAGCAGAGAAACCGGGACTGGATACACCGGGGAGCTGTTTTTT
TRBJ1-5	NA	TRBV19	NA	CASSGVRDQPQHF	TGTGCCAGTAGTGGGGTGCGGGATCAGCCCCAGCATTTT
TRBJ2-7	NA	TRBV6-5	TRBD2	CASRNSGRVTYEQYF	TGTGCCAGCAGAAATAGCGGGAGGGTTACCTACGAGCAGTACTTC
TRBJ2-7	NA	TRBV28	TRBD1	CASSLWTGKHEQYF	TGTGCCAGCAGTTTGTGGACAGGGAAACACGAGCAGTACTTC
TRBJ2-2	NA	TRBV9	TRBD2	CASSPGLAGGLSTGELFF	TGTGCCAGCAGCCCAGGACTAGCGGGAGGGCTTTCCACCGGGGAGCTGTTTTTT
TRBJ2-2	NA	TRBV11-3	TRBD2	CASSSTGTSANTGELFF	TGTGCCAGCAGCTCAACCGGGACTAGCGCGAACACCGGGGAGCTGTTTTTT
TRBJ2-7	NA	TRBV7-9	NA	CASSPRLTEVSYEQYF	TGTGCCAGCAGCCCACGGCTGACAGAGGTCTCCTACGAGCAGTACTTC
TRBJ2-3	NA	TRBV6-5	NA	CASSSKYTDTQYF	TGTGCCAGCAGTTCTAAATACACAGATACGCAGTATTTT
TRBJ1-1	NA	TRBV7-2	NA	CASSFEGVDEAFF	TGTGCCAGCAGCTTCGAGGGGGTCGATGAAGCTTTCTTT
TRBJ2-2	NA	TRBV10-3	NA	CATSWRSNTGELFF	TGTGCCACTAGTTGGCGGTCCAACACCGGGGAGCTGTTTTTT
TRBJ2-5	NA	TRBV6-5	NA	CASSRPKRSGETQYF	TGTGCCAGCAGTAGGCCCAAGAGGAGCGGGGAGACCCAGTACTTC
TRBJ2-7	NA	TRBV6-6	TRBD1	CASSQDRAGYEQYF	TGTGCCAGCAGTCAGGACAGGGCGGGATACGAGCAGTACTTC
TRBJ2-7	NA	TRBV11-3	NA	CASSLMGGSSYEQYF	TGTGCCAGCAGCTTAATGGGCGGGTCCTCCTACGAGCAGTACTTC
TRBJ2-7	NA	TRBV7-8	NA	CASSFGVPYEQYF	TGTGCCAGCAGCTTCGGGGTACCCTACGAGCAGTACTTC
TRBJ2-2	NA	TRBV4-2	TRBD2	CASIGGTSGRPTGELFF	TGTGCCAGCATTGGTGGAACTAGCGGGAGGCCCACCGGGGAGCTGTTTTTT
TRBJ2-7	NA	TRBV1	NA	CTSSYRDYEQYF	TGCACCAGCAGCTACCGGGACTACGAGCAGTACTTC
TRBJ2-7	NA	TRBV2	TRBD1	CASSEGDPGQGWEQYF	TGTGCCAGCAGTGAAGGGGATCCGGGACAGGGGTGGGAGCAGTACTTC
TRBJ1-5	NA	TRBV28	TRBD1	CASSTGQGRGQPQHF	TGTGCCAGCAGTACAGGACAGGGCAGAGGACAGCCCCAGCATTTT
TRBJ1-2	NA	TRBV11-3	TRBD1	CASSFSRQGHYGYTF	TGTGCCAGCAGCTTCAGTCGACAGGGACACTATGGCTACACCTTC
TRBJ1-2	NA	TRBV7-2	NA	CASSAVVRGYGYTF	TGTGCCAGCAGCGCAGTCGTACGCGGATATGGCTACACCTTC
TRBJ2-6	once	TRBV6-6	NA	CASSYNRGNGANVLTF	TGTGCCAGCAGTTACAATCGGGGTAATGGGGCCAACGTCCTGACTTTC
TRBJ2-2	NA	TRBV5-1	TRBD2	CASSTGLAGATGELFF	TGCGCCAGCAGCACCGGACTAGCCGGGGCGACCGGGGAGCTGTTTTTT
TRBJ2-3	few	TRBV28	TRBD2	CASSSPRVGPGRTDTQYF	TGTGCCAGCAGTTCCCCTCGAGTAGGGCCCGGGAGGACAGATACGCAGTATTTT
TRBJ2-1	few	TRBV15	TRBD2	CATSETSGRGINEQFF	TGTGCCACCAGCGAGACTAGCGGGAGAGGTATAAATGAGCAGTTCTTC
TRBJ1-1	NA	TRBV11-2	NA	CASTINGAQAFF	TGTGCCAGCACGATAAATGGAGCACAAGCTTTCTTT
TRBJ2-1	NA	TRBV4-3	TRBD2	CASSQDWLAGNNEQFF	TGCGCCAGCAGCCAAGACTGGCTAGCGGGAAACAATGAGCAGTTCTTC
TRBJ2-7	NA	TRBV6-1	TRBD1	CASRDPGQGFYEQYF	TGTGCCAGCAGAGATCCGGGACAGGGTTTCTACGAGCAGTACTTC
TRBJ2-7	few	TRBV5-6	NA	CASSSVPGHTRLNEQYF	TGTGCCAGCAGCTCGGTTCCGGGACACACGAGGTTGAACGAGCAGTACTTC
TRBJ2-7	once	TRBV13	NA	CASSLEFGGEQYF	TGTGCCAGCAGCTTAGAGTTCGGAGGCGAGCAGTACTTC
TRBJ2-4	NA	TRBV2	NA	CASSEALRGRAKNIQYF	TGTGCCAGCAGTGAAGCGCTTCGGGGGAGGGCCAAAAACATTCAGTACTTC
TRBJ2-7	NA	TRBV2	NA	CASSPKRPVVYEQYF	TGTGCCAGCAGTCCTAAGCGGCCTGTAGTCTACGAGCAGTACTTC
TRBJ2-7	NA	TRBV5-4	NA	CASSLEQGGAYEQYF	TGTGCCAGCAGCTTGGAACAGGGAGGGGCCTACGAGCAGTACTTC
TRBJ1-1	NA	TRBV7-2	NA	CASSLGQGNTEAFF	TGTGCCAGCAGCTTGGGGCAGGGGAACACTGAAGCTTTCTTT
TRBJ2-7	once	TRBV4-3	TRBD2	CASSQDWASGRAGSSYEQYF	TGCGCCAGCAGCCAAGATTGGGCTAGCGGGAGGGCCGGGAGCTCCTACGAGCAGTACTTC